The 21 T cell receptor beta chains below were found in one sample sequenced in a study of cytomegalovirus exposure and HLA in healthy donors. Primers: 60 Vbeta forward and 13 Jbeta reverse. Using immunoSEQ multiplex PCR, the repertoire was profiled, and TCRdb retains in-frame clones only, with some absent. Seen here are hundreds of thousands of clones, around 80% observed once, and the top ten hold 0.4% to 0.6%. The sample was PBMCs. These receptors all stem from a boy aged 10-17 years in good health and CMV-seronegative.

The genes are TRBV7-9 and TRBJ2-3, with 12 positions matching TRBD2. CDR1 is SEHNR, CDR2 FQNEAQ, per germline (reference sequence). The CDR3 runs to 16 residues. V lost 3 bases, J lost 4 bases, and 5 bases stayed unmatched. The DNA for the CDR3 is TGTGCCAGCAGCTTTGGACTAGCGGGATCCCCAGATACGCAGTATTTT. This gives the protein CASSFGLAGSPDTQYF.

This clone was observed once. The chain uses TRBV19 and TRBJ1-1; 8 bases match TRBD1. Per the germline V gene, CDR1 is LNHDA and CDR2 is SQIVND (reference sequence). The CDR3 length is 14 residues. V lost 5 bases, J lost 0 bases, and 2 bases stayed unmatched. The CDR3 reads CASSRTGLNTEAFF. CDR3 DNA: TGTGCCAGTAGTCGGACAGGGCTGAACACTGAAGCTTTCTTT.

With respect to this clone: At one end the junction does not follow the germline gene, possibly because of a read error. This sequence joins TRBV29-1 and TRBJ2-1, with D possibly TRBD1 on 6 matching bases. The CDR3 extends over 14 amino acids. The germline CDR1 and CDR2 sequences are SQVTM and ANQGSEA. This CDR3 is CSVGGGRGYNKQFF. Here the CDR3 DNA reads TGCAGCGTTGGTGGGGGCAGGGGCTACAATAAGCAGTTCTTC.

The J gene is TRBJ1-1, the V gene TRBV20-1; TRBD1 aligns across 8 bases. CDR1 is DFQATT and CDR2 is SNEGSKA in the germline V gene (reference sequence). The CDR3 has 11 amino acids. Trimming cost V 5 bases and J 11 bases; bases outside gene matches: 7. The CDR3 loop reads CSAGGTGEAFF. CDR3 coding DNA: TGCAGTGCTGGGGGGACAGGCGAGGCTTTCTTT.

This clone was detected only once. The rearrangement uses TRBV15 and TRBJ2-1; no reliable D call. The germline V and J ends were trimmed by 2 bases and 5 bases, with 7 bases remaining between them. From germline, CDR1 is LNHNV and CDR2 YYDKDF (reference sequence). CDR3 size: 13 residues. CDR3 DNA: TGTGCCACCAGCAGATGGCGGAACAATGAGCAGTTCTTC. This codes for CATSRWRNNEQFF.

This clone appeared once. V usage is TRBV11-3 and J usage is TRBJ2-2; 7 bases align to TRBD2. With V trimmed by 1 base and J by 1 base, 3 bases remained unmatched. The germline V gene encodes CDR1 SGHNT and CDR2 YENEEA. This CDR3 has 16 residues. CDR3 sequence reads: CASSLGLAMNTGELFF. The CDR3 nucleotides are TGTGCCAGCAGCTTAGGACTAGCAATGAACACCGGGGAGCTGTTTTTT.

This clone was seen just once. The chain couples TRBV19 to TRBJ2-1, with 11 bases identical to TRBD2. The V gene end was trimmed by 5 bases and the J gene end by 0 bases; junction bases not matched to a gene: 6. Germline CDR1 reads LNHDA; CDR2 reads SQIVND (reference sequence). This CDR3 has 17 amino acids. The CDR3 loop reads CASSPSSGGISYNEQFF. The CDR3 DNA follows: TGTGCCAGTAGTCCCTCTAGCGGGGGGATCTCCTACAATGAGCAGTTCTTC.

The rearrangement links TRBV2 to TRBJ1-2; no clear D. The germline CDR1 and CDR2 sequences are SNHLY and FYNNEI. This CDR3 region has 12 residues. The V and J ends lost 5 bases and 5 bases respectively, with 9 bases between them. Written as DNA, the CDR3 is TGTGCCAGCAGTTGGCAACTATATGGCTACACCTTC. Translating gives CASSWQLYGYTF.

V and J are TRBV30 and TRBJ1-2, with D perhaps matching TRBD1 (5 bases). Germline loops: CDR1 GTSNPN, CDR2 SVGIG (reference sequence). The CDR3 runs 14 residues. Trimming stripped 0 bases from V and 6 bases from J, with 14 bases between. The CDR3 sequence is CAWSVGRDRDGYTF. DNA of the CDR3: TGTGCCTGGAGTGTAGGGAGGGACCGGGATGGCTACACCTTC.

The CDR3 DNA reads TGTGCCAGCAGGTGGGACAGGGGCACCGGGGAGCTGTTTTTT. This gives the protein CASRWDRGTGELFF. This chain connects TRBV6-6 to TRBJ2-2; TRBD1 aligns across 10 bases. V lost 6 bases and J lost 4; bases outside the gene matches: 2. CDR1 is MNHNY, CDR2 SVGAGI, per germline (reference sequence). The CDR3 consists of 14 residues.

The chain joins TRBV6-1 to TRBJ2-1, with D possibly being TRBD1 (5 bases). V lost 4 bases and J 0 bases, leaving 10 bases between the germline ends. From germline, CDR1 is MNHNS and CDR2 SASEGT. The CDR3 extends over 15 amino acids. The chain's CDR3 is CASSVRTSSYNEQFF. DNA for the CDR3: TGTGCCAGCAGTGTGAGGACAAGCTCCTACAATGAGCAGTTCTTC.

V gene TRBV5-6 combines with J gene TRBJ2-7; 8 positions agree with TRBD2. The CDR3 has 16 amino acids. Trimming cost V 4 bases and J 2 bases; bases outside gene matches: 11. Germline CDR1 reads SGHDT; CDR2 reads YYEEEE. As DNA, the CDR3 is TGTGCCAGCAGCGCTGCGGTAGCGGGATCGCCCTACGAGCAGTACTTC. This translates into CASSAAVAGSPYEQYF.

The chain has TRBV5-1 and TRBJ2-2, with TRBD2 identical over 13 bases. This CDR3 is 19 amino acids long. Per germline, CDR1 SGHRS and CDR2 YFSETQ. Trimming removed 4 bases from V and 1 base from J; junction bases left unmatched: 10. The DNA of the CDR3 is TGCGCCAGCAGCCCATGGACTAGCGGGGGCATTGGGAACACCGGGGAGCTGTTTTTT. Amino acid sequence: CASSPWTSGGIGNTGELFF.

This sequence joins TRBV5-4 and TRBJ1-2; D ambiguous. Trimming took off 0 bases at V and 13 bases at J, with 16 bases between the two ends. Looked up from germline, CDR1 is SGHNT and CDR2 is YYREEE (reference sequence). The CDR3 loop spans 13 amino acids. The CDR3 spells CASSLDKGAVPTF. The CDR3 DNA reads TGTGCCAGCAGCTTGGATAAAGGAGCGGTGCCCACCTTC.

The chain employs TRBV11-3 and TRBJ1-1; D is ambiguous. CDR3 size: 14 residues. V was cut by 3 bases and J by 0 bases, with 8 bases left in between. Germline CDR1 reads SGHNT; CDR2 reads YENEEA. CDR3 coding DNA: TGTGCCAGCAGCTTTTGGACTGTGAACACTGAAGCTTTCTTT. Translating gives CASSFWTVNTEAFF.

The gene calls are TRBV5-6 and TRBJ2-1; the D gene is possibly TRBD1 (5 bases). This CDR3 is built from 17 residues. Trimming took 4 bases from V and 5 from J, leaving 22 bases between them. Germline CDR1 reads SGHDT; CDR2 reads YYEEEE. This CDR3 reads CASSPLWTKLYDNEQFF. In nucleotides, the CDR3 is TGTGCCAGCAGCCCACTCTGGACAAAACTATACGACAATGAGCAGTTCTTC.

The genes are TRBV19 and TRBJ1-2; a weak D match, TRBD1 (5 bases). The germline CDR1 and CDR2 sequences are LNHDA and SQIVND (reference sequence). The CDR3 runs to 13 residues. V was pared by 3 bases and J by 2 bases, with 7 bases between. The CDR3, as DNA: TGTGCCAGTAGTATCCGACAGAACTATGGCTACACCTTC. Amino acid sequence: CASSIRQNYGYTF. The entire variable domain, with the rest obtained from reference TRBV19 and TRBJ1-2, is as follows: DGGITQSPKYLFRKEGQNVTLSCEQNLNHDAMYWYRQDPGQGLRLIYYSQIVNDFQKGDIAEGYSVSREKKESFPLTVTSAQKNPTAFYLCASSIRQNYGYTFGSGTRLTVV.

The V gene is TRBV7-2, the J gene TRBJ2-3, with D unresolved. The CDR3 loop spans 14 amino acids. V lost 0 bases, J lost 6 bases, and 10 bases lay in between. From germline, CDR1 is SGHTA and CDR2 FQGNSA. The CDR3 sequence is CASSLAHGPDTQYF. The DNA of the CDR3 is TGTGCCAGCAGCTTAGCCCACGGTCCGGATACGCAGTATTTT. The variable domain in full, completed from reference TRBV7-2 and TRBJ2-3, reads GAGVSQSPSNKVTEKGKDVELRCDPISGHTALYWYRQSLGQGLEFLIYFQGNSAPDKSGLPSDRFSAERTGGSVSTLTIQRTQQEDSAVYLCASSLAHGPDTQYFGPGTRLTVL.

The J gene is TRBJ1-2, the V gene TRBV25-1; unclear D gene. Germline CDR1 is MGHDK and CDR2 is SYGVNS. The germline V and J ends were trimmed by 7 bases and 7 bases, with 16 bases remaining between them. CDR3 length: 13 residues. The CDR3 protein is CASIESGGLGYTF. The CDR3 region has the DNA TGTGCCAGCATCGAAAGCGGAGGGCTTGGCTACACCTTC.

The chain links TRBV7-6 to TRBJ1-5, with a tentative D call TRBD1 (5 bases). Germline V CDR1 and CDR2: SGHVS, FNYEAQ. The CDR3 covers 15 residues. Trimming stripped 1 base from V and 3 bases from J, with 10 bases between. The CDR3 is CASSLGGDPNQPQHF. In DNA, the CDR3 is TGTGCCAGCAGCTTAGGGGGGGACCCCAATCAGCCCCAGCATTTT.

This chain uses TRBV25-1 with TRBJ1-2, with D unresolved. Germline V gives CDR1 MGHDK, CDR2 SYGVNS. V lost 0 bases, J lost 7 bases, and 15 bases lay in between. The CDR3 spans 15 residues. The CDR3 bases are TGTGCCAGCAGTGAATATATGCCCGATTCGCGTGGCTACACCTTC. This sequence encodes CASSEYMPDSRGYTF.